Shown below are 31 T cell receptor beta chains from a single sample sequenced in a study of quantifying T cell responses using KT2 cells listed by TCRdb under 2017. For the study in its entirety: RNA was DNase-treated and reverse transcribed with TCR alpha and beta constant-region primers, mostly using SuperScript III.

Libraries were built with UMI-ligation and nested PCR. Instrument on record: Illumina MiSeq. T4 RNA ligase 1 was used to ligate a single-stranded oligonucleotide containing the Illumina SP2 sequence and a UMI to the 3' end of the cDNA. PCR1 consisted of 4 cycles (98 degrees C 15 s, 69 degrees C 30 s, 72 degrees C 40 s), and for the beta primer an equimolar mix of RC1.1 and RC1.2 was used to cover TRBC1 and TRBC2. Clones were called with MiXCR by TCRdb after fastp trimmed the public reads at Q25, and only in-frame beta chains were retained. When rows share a CDR3 protein, they turn into one entry using the most common DNA and genes. Present in this sample are approximately 50,000 distinct CDR3 sequences, around 10% of which were seen just once. The ten biggest clones cover over 9.5% of the sample. Sequences were obtained from PBMCs spiked with cells of the T cell clone KT2. Receptors were obtained from a human donor.

This clonotype was observed many times. This chain uses TRBV7-9 with TRBJ2-7; D remains ambiguous. Germline assignment: CDR1 SEHNR and CDR2 FQNEAQ (reference sequence). Trimming pared 1 base from V and 6 bases from J, leaving 7 bases between. The CDR3 spans 12 residues. The CDR3 coding sequence is TGTGCCAGCAGCTTAGACGATCGCGAGCAGTACTTC. Residues: CASSLDDREQYF.

The rearrangement joins TRBV4-1 to TRBJ2-5, with TRBD1 matching over 8 bases. CDR1 MGHRA and CDR2 YSYEKL come from the germline V gene. The CDR3 is made up of 14 amino acids. The ends lost 4 bases at V and 4 bases at J; junction bases unmatched: 5. DNA for the CDR3: TGCGCCAGCAGCCGACAAGACAGGGGAGAGACCCAGTACTTC. Translation gives CASSRQDRGETQYF.

The rearrangement joins TRBV5-1 to TRBJ2-1; TRBD1 is a possible D gene (6 bases). Germline-derived CDR1 and CDR2 are SGHRS and YFSETQ. The V gene lost 5 bases and the J gene lost 9 bases, with 15 bases spanning the gap. The CDR3 length is 13 residues. The CDR3 region is CASSLESQGEQFF. As DNA, the CDR3 is TGCGCCAGCAGTCTCGAGTCACAGGGTGAGCAGTTCTTC.

The CDR3 spells CASSSRIGGAYEQYF. In DNA, the CDR3 is TGTGCCAGCAGTTCCCGGATTGGCGGTGCCTACGAGCAGTACTTC. This chain links TRBV12-3 or TRBV12-4 with TRBJ2-7; D is unclear. The CDR3 spans 15 residues. The V end lost 4 bases, the J end lost 2 bases, and 15 bases lay between the germline ends.

V usage is TRBV14 and J usage is TRBJ1-6, with D unresolved. The V end lost 2 bases, the J end lost 9 bases, and 14 bases lay between the germline ends. The CDR3 is 15 residues long. Germline values: CDR1 SGHDN, CDR2 FVKESK. In DNA form, the CDR3 reads TGTGCCAGCAGCCAAACCGGGATCATGGGTTCACCCCTCCACTTT. Translation gives CASSQTGIMGSPLHF.

This clonotype has more than one count but fewer than ten. The gene calls are TRBV5-8 and TRBJ1-5; weak D call: TRBD1 (5 bases). The CDR3 is 15 amino acids. In germline, CDR1 is SGHTS, CDR2 YDEGEE. Trimming cost V 3 bases and J 2 bases, with 12 bases left between them. The CDR3 bases are TGTGCCAGCAGCTCCGGGACGATCGGCAATCAGCCCCAGCATTTT. Its protein product is CASSSGTIGNQPQHF.

At least ten counts were recorded for this clonotype. The chain links TRBV5-1 to TRBJ2-2; D gene unclear. Looked up from germline, CDR1 is SGHRS and CDR2 is YFSETQ. Trimming removed 0 bases from V and 5 bases from J, with 14 bases in between. This CDR3 spans 16 amino acids. CDR3 in DNA: TGCGCCAGCAGCTTGGCTAGGGATGTTGGAACCGGGGAGCTGTTTTTT. Encoded protein: CASSLARDVGTGELFF.

The rearrangement links TRBV6-6 to TRBJ1-2; tentative D call: TRBD1 (5 bases). Trimming removed 6 bases at V and 4 bases at J, with 15 bases between. The germline gives CDR1 MNHNY, CDR2 SVGAGI (reference sequence). The CDR3 runs to 14 residues. Written as DNA, the CDR3 is TGTGCCAGCAGCGGGGACCGAGAGCTCTATGGCTACACCTTC. It yields the protein CASSGDRELYGYTF.

In this sample, this clonotype turned up many times. This sequence joins TRBV12-3 or TRBV12-4 and TRBJ2-3; a weak D match, TRBD2 (5 bases). V was shortened by 1 base and J by 5 bases, with 7 bases between the two germline ends. The CDR3 is made up of 13 amino acids. DNA for the CDR3: TGTGCCAGCAGTTTAGAGAGGGTAGATACGCAGTATTTT. It codes for CASSLERVDTQYF.

This clonotype was observed many times. The chain employs TRBV12-3 or TRBV12-4 and TRBJ1-3, with 7 bases fitting TRBD1. The CDR3 covers 15 residues. Germline trimming cut 3 bases from V and 3 bases from J; bases unmatched to any gene: 5. The CDR3 sequence: CASSFVQGLGNTIYF. CDR3 nucleotide sequence: TGTGCCAGCAGTTTTGTACAGGGGCTTGGAAACACCATATATTTT.

This chain links TRBV5-6 with TRBJ1-2; D is uncertain. The CDR3 runs 13 residues. The germline V and J ends were trimmed by 0 bases and 8 bases, with 11 bases remaining between them. Germline loops: CDR1 SGHDT, CDR2 YYEEEE. The CDR3 sequence is CASSLAGGGGYTF. Written as DNA, the CDR3 is TGTGCCAGCAGCTTGGCTGGTGGAGGCGGCTACACCTTC.

V and J are TRBV5-1 and TRBJ2-2; 8 bases match TRBD2. Germline V lookup: CDR1 SGHRS, CDR2 YFSETQ. V lost 4 bases, J lost 1 base, and 6 bases stayed unmatched. This CDR3 region has 16 residues. The CDR3 DNA reads TGCGCCAGCAGCCCTCCAACTAGCGGGAACACCGGGGAGCTGTTTTTT. This codes for CASSPPTSGNTGELFF.

This clonotype has ten or more counts. The chain has TRBV20-1 and TRBJ2-3, with D possibly being TRBD2 (6 bases). The CDR3 spans 13 residues. Germline V lookup: CDR1 DFQATT, CDR2 SNEGSKA (reference sequence). V dropped 1 base and J dropped 9 bases, with 14 bases sitting between them. The CDR3: CSARVGGGGTQYF. The DNA for the CDR3 is TGCAGTGCTAGAGTGGGGGGAGGCGGAACGCAGTATTTT.

V usage is TRBV5-1 and J usage is TRBJ2-5; D gene unclear. The V gene lost 0 bases and the J gene lost 4 bases, with 10 bases spanning the gap. Germline V CDR1 and CDR2: SGHRS, YFSETQ. The CDR3 consists of 14 residues. CDR3 amino acids: CASSLGPTRETQYF. As DNA, the CDR3 is TGCGCCAGCAGCTTGGGCCCAACCAGAGAGACCCAGTACTTC.

This chain connects TRBV4-2 to TRBJ2-1; 10 bases align to TRBD2. Germline V gene sequence: CDR1 LGHNA, CDR2 YNFKEQ. After removal of 0 bases from V and 9 bases from J, the junction contained 17 bases not matched to a gene. CDR3 length equals 19 residues. The DNA for the CDR3 is TGTGCCAGCAGCCAAGAGGGGCTAGCGGGAGATATATCTCGCATTGAGCAGTTCTTC. Its protein is CASSQEGLAGDISRIEQFF.

This clonotype was detected a few times. V usage is TRBV20-1 and J usage is TRBJ2-3, with 9 bases that match TRBD2. The CDR3 totals 15 residues. J gave up 4 bases and V 3 bases, and 8 bases lay outside the gene matches. Germline CDR1 DFQATT, CDR2 SNEGSKA (reference sequence). CDR3 sequence reads: CSARGLAGRADTQYF. CDR3 nucleotides: TGCAGTGCTAGGGGCCTAGCGGGGCGAGCAGATACGCAGTATTTT.

This clonotype came up a few times. The chain combines TRBV4-2 with TRBJ1-2; D call uncertain. In germline, CDR1 is LGHNA, CDR2 YNFKEQ. The V gene lost 0 bases and the J gene lost 3 bases, with 5 bases spanning the gap. This CDR3 spans 13 amino acids. The DNA for the CDR3 is TGTGCCAGCAGCCAAGAGATCTACTATGGCTACACCTTC. Translated, it gives CASSQEIYYGYTF.

At least ten counts were recorded for this clonotype. The chain has TRBV7-2 and TRBJ2-3; TRBD2 matches at 10 bases. Germline V gives CDR1 SGHTA, CDR2 FQGNSA. J gave up 4 bases and V 3 bases, and 10 bases lay outside the gene matches. The CDR3 extends over 17 amino acids. The CDR3, as DNA: TGTGCCAGCAGCTTTTTAGTAGCGGGAGGAAGATCAGATACGCAGTATTTT. Translated: CASSFLVAGGRSDTQYF.

This clonotype appeared many times. V is TRBV6-5 and J is TRBJ2-7; TRBD2 agrees at 8 bases. The CDR3 runs 15 residues. Germline-derived CDR1 and CDR2 are MNHEY and SVGAGI. V gave up 6 bases and J gave up 1 base; unmatched junction bases: 8. The CDR3 nucleotides read TGTGCCAGCAGGGTGGGGCGGGGGGTGTCCTACGAGCAGTACTTC. Protein product: CASRVGRGVSYEQYF.

The V call is TRBV10-3, the J call TRBJ1-1; 7 nucleotides align to TRBD1. V was clipped by 2 bases and J by 3 bases; unmatched bases: 9. This CDR3 comprises 16 residues. Germline lookup yields CDR1 ENHRY and CDR2 SYGVKD. The CDR3 bases are TGTGCCATCAGTGAGGCGACAGGGCGAAAAGACACTGAAGCTTTCTTT. Amino acid sequence: CAISEATGRKDTEAFF.

A single count supports this clonotype. CDR3 protein: CASSPGQGRNTEAFF. The CDR3 DNA is TGTGCCAGCTCCCCCGGACAGGGGAGGAACACTGAAGCTTTCTTT. The chain employs TRBV18 and TRBJ1-1; 9 positions match TRBD1. The CDR3 contains 15 residues. Germline trimming cut 6 bases from V and 1 base from J; bases unmatched to any gene: 6. Germline-derived CDR1 and CDR2 are KGHSH and LQKENI.

As concerns this clonotype: This may come from a read error, since a much larger clone is one base off. This chain joins TRBV20-1 and TRBJ1-5; D is unclear. With 0 bases removed from V and 6 bases from J, the gap between germline ends came to 6 bases. The CDR3 is 12 amino acids. Germline V gene lookup returns CDR1 DFQATT and CDR2 SNEGSKA (reference sequence). The CDR3 region has the DNA TGCAGTGCTAGAGATCAGTGTCAGCCCCAGCATTTT. As protein: CSARDQCQPQHF.

The rearrangement joins TRBV4-2 to TRBJ2-2; 10 bases are a match to TRBD1. The CDR3 has 17 residues. From germline, CDR1 is LGHNA and CDR2 YNFKEQ. The V gene end was trimmed by 4 bases and the J gene end by 4 bases; junction bases not matched to a gene: 9. CDR3 sequence (DNA): TGTGCCAGCAGCCCCCCCGGACAGGGGGTTAGCACCGGGGAGCTGTTTTTT. It translates to CASSPPGQGVSTGELFF.

This clonotype was counted a few times. This sequence joins TRBV4-1 and TRBJ2-3, with D hard to call. This CDR3 comprises 14 residues. With 0 bases removed from V and 1 base from J, the gap between germline ends came to 5 bases. CDR1 is MGHRA, CDR2 YSYEKL, per germline. The CDR3 reads CASSQESGTDTQYF. In DNA form, the CDR3 reads TGCGCCAGCAGCCAAGAATCCGGCACAGATACGCAGTATTTT.

This clonotype showed up many times. V usage is TRBV4-2 and J usage is TRBJ2-5; tentative D call: TRBD2 (5 bases). This CDR3 comprises 14 residues. The germline V gene encodes CDR1 LGHNA and CDR2 YNFKEQ. V dropped 1 base and J dropped 7 bases, with 13 bases sitting between them. The CDR3 sequence is CASSQVTAATTQYF. In DNA, the CDR3 is TGTGCCAGCAGCCAAGTTACAGCGGCGACGACCCAGTACTTC.

This sequence joins TRBV11-2 and TRBJ1-1; D possibly corresponds to TRBD1 (5 bases). Trimming left V 1 base short and J 1 base short, with 13 bases between. Looked up from germline, CDR1 is SGHAT and CDR2 is FQNNGV. The CDR3 extends over 16 amino acids. The CDR3 DNA reads TGTGCCAGCAGCTTAGGGGACCTTATAGCGAACACTGAAGCTTTCTTT. Translating it yields CASSLGDLIANTEAFF.

V and J are TRBV11-2 and TRBJ2-1, with 12 bases aligning to TRBD1. J gave up 10 bases and V 3 bases, and 7 bases lay outside the gene matches. This CDR3 is 15 amino acids long. Germline lookup yields CDR1 SGHAT and CDR2 FQNNGV. CDR3 amino acids: CASSFRDRGLHEQFF. The CDR3 DNA sequence: TGTGCCAGCAGCTTCCGGGACAGGGGGCTTCACGAGCAGTTCTTC. The variable domain in full, completed from reference TRBV11-2 and TRBJ2-1, reads EAGVAQSPRYKIIEKRQSVAFWCNPISGHATLYWYQQILGQGPKLLIQFQNNGVVDDSQLPKDRFSAERLKGVDSTLKIQPAKLEDSAVYLCASSFRDRGLHEQFFGPGTRLTVL.

This clonotype showed up many times. The chain uses TRBV15 and TRBJ2-1; unclear D gene. Germline V gene lookup returns CDR1 LNHNV and CDR2 YYDKDF (reference sequence). Trimming took off 3 bases at V and 3 bases at J, with 6 bases between the two ends. The CDR3 consists of 13 residues. CDR3 in DNA: TGTGCCACCAGCAGTAACATCTACAATGAGCAGTTCTTC. Its translation is CATSSNIYNEQFF.

This clonotype was detected many times. The chain has TRBV14 and TRBJ2-5, with D perhaps given as TRBD1 or TRBD2 (7 bases each). The CDR3 sequence is 14 residues long. V shed 4 bases and J shed 5 bases, with 14 bases lying between them. Germline loops: CDR1 SGHDN, CDR2 FVKESK. The CDR3 region is CASSPWGGQETQYF. For the CDR3, the DNA is TGTGCCAGCAGCCCCTGGGGGGGACAGGAGACCCAGTACTTC.

The chain uses TRBV29-1 and TRBJ1-2, with 7 bases that match TRBD1. This CDR3 contains 12 residues. From germline, CDR1 is SQVTM and CDR2 ANQGSEA. After removal of 6 bases from V and 3 bases from J, the junction contained 4 bases not matched to a gene. Here the CDR3 reads CSVGDRDYGYTF. CDR3 sequence (DNA): TGCAGCGTGGGTGACAGGGACTATGGCTACACCTTC. The full variable domain, its missing parts supplied by reference TRBV29-1 and TRBJ1-2, is SAVISQKPSRDICQRGTSLTIQCQVDSQVTMMFWYRQQPGQSLTLIATANQGSEATYESGFVIDKFPISRPNLTFSTLTVSNMSPEDSSIYLCSVGDRDYGYTFGSGTRLTVV.

Only a few counts were recorded for this clonotype. The V and J genes are TRBV27 and TRBJ1-1; 7 bases are a match to TRBD1. This CDR3 has 13 residues. Germline V CDR1 and CDR2: MNHEY, SMNVEV (reference sequence). V was pared by 6 bases and J by 11 bases, with 12 bases of the junction left unmatched. The CDR3 is CASRRGGGGRAFF. The CDR3 DNA sequence: TGTGCCAGCAGGCGAGGGGGCGGGGGGCGTGCTTTCTTT.